This T cell receptor beta chain was profiled in a study of patients and donors after allogeneic stem cell transplantation. Many counts were recorded for this clonotype. The junction had 6 bases not matched to a gene; V was cut back by 5 bases and J by 5 bases. Germline CDR1 WNHNN, CDR2 SYGVQD (reference sequence). This CDR3 has 15 residues. TCRdb itself ran the RT-PCR reads through MiXCR, one entry per CDR3 protein. In the table there are 70,000 to 100,000 distinct CDR3 sequences, about 5% of which are singletons. Sequenced sample: blood, either unsorted or a sorted T cell fraction (not recorded which). This receptor was taken from a human donor who was either an allogeneic HSCT recipient or a stem cell or donor lymphocyte infusion donor (not recorded which). It is not recorded whose cells these are; they may come from a transplant donor. V gene TRBV10-1 combines with J gene TRBJ2-7; 13 positions agree with TRBD2. The CDR3 protein is CASSQGLAGVHEQYF. The CDR3 nucleotides are TGCGCCAGCAGTCAAGGACTAGCGGGAGTCCACGAGCAGTACTTC.